What follows describes a single T cell receptor beta chain. The antigen is unknown. This specimen belongs to a study of shared clonotypes between healthy human individuals. Per the authors' pipeline: Filtering was not the same, since immunoSEQ gave junction-only sequences without quality scores. Assay used: immunoSEQ multiplex PCR; TCRdb lists only in-frame clones, some missing. V, J and clone size reflect that table, while D and trimming were determined from the DNA. The sample has 600,000 to 700,000 clones; less than 80% are singletons. Findings and caveats of the study: Among non-shared clonotypes, generation probabilities were lower than among those shared by all four donors.

The CDR3 spans 15 residues. Deletions cut 6 bases from V and 0 bases from J, with 15 bases between. Per the germline V gene, CDR1 is MNHEY and CDR2 is SMNVEV (reference sequence). This receptor was identified in a young woman in good health. The sample was memory CD4+ T cells sorted from blood. Subset specified: CD45RA-negative fraction. The chain uses TRBV27 and TRBJ2-7; perhaps TRBD2 as D (5 bases). The CDR3 loop is CASRFAGLSSYEQYF. CDR3 coding DNA: TGTGCCAGCAGATTCGCGGGCCTCAGCTCCTACGAGCAGTACTTC.